This TCR beta chain was retrieved from a study of CD8+ T cells in alopecia areata listed by TCRdb under 2018. Regarding the study in general: The treated patients, all with moderate-to-severe alopecia areata, were enrolled in an open-label pilot trial of oral tofacitinib given at 5 to 10 mg twice daily. Scalp clonality was compared among normal scalp (n=4), patchy alopecia areata scalp (n=8), and alopecia totalis/universalis scalp (n=8). The study used high-throughput TCRbeta sequencing to examine T cell clonal expansion in alopecia areata, in both the C3H/HeJ mouse model and human patients. immunoSEQ multiplex PCR using 35 Vbeta forward primers and 13 Jbeta reverse primers was used to amplify TCRbeta CDR3 regions. On the human side, TCRbeta sequencing was run on scalp tissue and on sorted CD4+ and CD8+ peripheral blood T cells from healthy controls and from alopecia areata patients with either patchy or totalis/universalis disease. Tofacitinib-treated patients had biopsies at baseline and at 4 and 24 weeks of treatment, with a later scalp biopsy in several patients. RNA was obtained with the PAXgene miRNA kit for fixed scalp, the miRNeasy kit for PBMCs, and the RNeasy kit for mouse skin. Patients received tofacitinib for 6 to 18 months and were then followed off drug for 6 months to check for delayed response and recurrence.

A distance of 11 bases separates the germline ends of V and J, which lose 2 bases and 0 bases respectively. The germline V gene yields MNHEY for CDR1 and SVGAGI for CDR2. Counted from cysteine to phenylalanine, this CDR3 has 15 amino acids. Only the CDR3 DNA stays, 45 bases, in frame from base 1. Preparation of the library involved the immunoSEQ multiplex PCR assay. RNA was extracted from all samples and reverse transcribed into cDNA, which served as template for TCR sequencing. First-strand cDNA was synthesized with SuperScript III using a 2:1 mix of oligo-dT and random hexamers. A synthetic immune receptor repertoire was used to assess amplification bias, and residual bias was removed computationally. The study's processing was this. Raw reads were preprocessed to remove errors, and CDR3 was defined according to IMGT conventions as the region from the conserved cysteine to phenylalanine. To get clonality, Shannon entropy was normalized by log2 of the number of productive unique TCRs and the result was subtracted from 1. CD4 or CD8 identity of scalp clones was inferred by cross-referencing scalp TCRbeta sequences with sorted blood CD4 and CD8 repertoires. TCRdb retrieved this table from immuneACCESS and kept in-frame rearrangements only. Not all clones are present; in checked studies, unresolved V genes account for under half, and no reason is known for the remainder. V, J and clone size are taken as reported in that table, and D and trimming were inferred from the DNA itself. Counted in this sample were 130,000 or so clones; about 50% of them appeared once. The ten largest account for 18% of the sample.

The sample's time point label, decoded: baseline before oral tofacitinib. Lesional scalp punch biopsies and peripheral blood were collected from alopecia areata patients. PBMCs were isolated by density centrifugation and stained for CD3, CD4 and CD8, after which CD4+ and CD8+ T cells were sorted on a FACSAria. Broader findings and caveats from the paper: Lesional scalp, especially in alopecia totalis/universalis, showed higher clonality and more expanded CD8+ clones than normal scalp, suggesting antigenic drive. Unlike mouse skin, where gammadelta T cells dominate, normal human skin contains resident alphabeta T cells that get sequenced too, which complicates analysis of the scalp TCR repertoire. Shared TCR sequences between patients were less evident than in mice, which may be partly attributable to HLA diversity in the patient population.

A few counts support this clone. Its antigen target is currently unknown. It has no much larger one-base neighbor in the sample; base qualities were not kept. This sample comprised CD8+ T cells sorted from blood, obtained at week 0. In this chain, TRBV6-5 is recombined with TRBJ2-7, with TRBD2 perhaps the D gene, on 6 matching bases. The clonotype comes from a human donor with alopecia areata. The encoded CDR3 is CASSYAGSSSYEQYF. Here is the DNA: TGTGCCAGCAGTTACGCGGGGTCGAGCTCCTACGAGCAGTACTTC.